This is a list of T cell receptor beta chains from one sample in a study of T cells in Graves' hyperthyroidism and ophthalmopathy. A single record per CDR3 protein comes from TCRdb applying MiXCR to the multiplex PCR reads. The data contain 500,000 to 550,000 distinct CDR3 sequences, less than 25% of them singletons. The sequencing input was blood. The receptors derive from a man younger than 35 with Graves' hyperthyroidism. Both conserved end residues are part of each CDR3. D genes are given only for firm matches. Clone size appears in some rows only: once, few, many, or a class for an expanded clone.

TRBJ2-7,NA,few,TRBV7-9,CASSLTSSPSEQYF,TGTGCCAGCAGCTTAACTAGCTCCCCATCCGAGCAGTACTTC
TRBJ1-1,NA,many,TRBV19,CASTSDGGIEAFF,TGTGCCAGTACCTCGGACGGGGGGATAGAAGCTTTCTTT
TRBJ1-2,TRBD1,few,TRBV9,CASGLGDSLSGYTF,TGTGCCAGCGGGCTGGGGGACAGCTTATCGGGCTACACCTTC
TRBJ1-5,NA,NA,TRBV30,CAWTGGRNQPQHF,TGTGCCTGGACGGGAGGTCGGAATCAGCCCCAGCATTTT
TRBJ2-7,NA,NA,TRBV9,CASSPAPGDRSEQYF,TGTGCCAGCAGCCCCGCCCCGGGGGACAGAAGCGAGCAGTACTTC
TRBJ1-2,TRBD1,NA,TRBV12-3/TRBV12-4,CASSSGDRVAFSSGYTF,TGTGCCAGCAGTTCAGGGGACAGGGTGGCCTTTTCGTCTGGCTACACCTTC
TRBJ2-2,TRBD2,NA,TRBV28,CASSLMRGYTGELFF,TGTGCCAGCAGTTTGATGCGGGGGTACACCGGGGAGCTGTTTTTT
TRBJ2-7,NA,NA,TRBV12-3/TRBV12-4,CASSFSPWGYEQYF,TGTGCCAGCAGTTTTTCACCTTGGGGATACGAGCAGTACTTC
TRBJ2-7,NA,many,TRBV28,CASSTQRDAHYEQYF,TGTGCCAGCAGTACCCAACGGGACGCACATTACGAGCAGTACTTC
TRBJ1-1,NA,many,TRBV12-5,CASGLGIDPMNTEAFF,TGTGCTAGTGGTTTGGGGATTGACCCCATGAACACTGAAGCTTTCTTT
TRBJ2-5,NA,many,TRBV27,CASSPTPHSTAQETQYF,TGTGCCAGCAGTCCCACACCGCACAGTACTGCTCAAGAGACCCAGTACTTC
TRBJ2-7,TRBD2,many,TRBV7-9,CASSSSGGPSYEQYF,TGTGCCAGCAGTTCCAGCGGGGGGCCGTCCTACGAGCAGTACTTC
TRBJ1-2,NA,NA,TRBV12-3/TRBV12-4,CASTEDGRGYTF,TGTGCCAGCACCGAAGACGGGAGGGGCTACACCTTC
TRBJ2-7,TRBD1,many,TRBV6-1,CASSDGQGAYEQYF,TGTGCCAGCAGTGACGGACAGGGGGCCTACGAGCAGTACTTC
TRBJ2-7,TRBD1,many,TRBV6-5,CASSYSLDRDAYEQYF,TGTGCCAGCAGTTACTCTCTGGACAGGGACGCCTACGAGCAGTACTTC
TRBJ1-1,NA,many,TRBV6-1,CASTPPRAFF,TGTGCCAGCACCCCCCCCCGAGCTTTCTTT
TRBJ2-2,NA,many,TRBV19,CASSIVGNTGELFF,TGTGCCAGTAGTATAGTAGGGAACACCGGGGAGCTGTTTTTT
TRBJ1-1,NA,NA,TRBV30,CAWSVLGPGVVAEAFF,TGTGCCTGGAGTGTACTAGGGCCGGGAGTGGTCGCTGAAGCTTTCTTT
TRBJ2-7,TRBD2,many,TRBV2,CASSVRAGGLYEQYF,TGTGCCAGCAGTGTCAGAGCGGGGGGACTCTACGAGCAGTACTTC
TRBJ2-2,TRBD2,many,TRBV6-4,CASSVTAGGPVTGELFF,TGTGCCAGCAGCGTAACAGCGGGGGGGCCGGTCACCGGGGAGCTGTTTTTT
TRBJ1-3,NA,many,TRBV12-3/TRBV12-4,CASSSTKRRYSGNTIYF,TGTGCCAGCAGTTCTACAAAAAGGCGATACTCTGGAAACACCATATATTTT
TRBJ2-5,TRBD1,many,TRBV19,CASSIRTGDETQYF,TGTGCCAGTAGTATTAGGACAGGGGACGAGACCCAGTACTTC
TRBJ1-2,NA,many,TRBV28,CASSPLVGYGYTF,TGTGCCAGCAGCCCACTGGTTGGCTATGGCTACACCTTC
TRBJ1-1,NA,many,TRBV19,CASSIGLMNTEAFF,TGTGCCAGTAGTATAGGATTAATGAACACTGAAGCTTTCTTT
TRBJ1-5,NA,once,TRBV12-3/TRBV12-4,CASSFNGNSNQPQHF,TGTGCCAGCAGTTTTAATGGGAATAGCAATCAGCCCCAGCATTTT
TRBJ1-1,NA,NA,TRBV9,CVSSPNTQNTEAFF,TGTGTCAGCAGCCCTAATACACAGAACACTGAAGCTTTCTTT
TRBJ2-7,NA,many,TRBV5-1,CASRRGRSYEQYF,TGCGCCAGCAGACGAGGGCGGTCCTACGAGCAGTACTTC
TRBJ1-1,TRBD1,many,TRBV25-1,CASSIRAGTGDRGTEAFF,TGTGCCAGCAGTATCCGCGCCGGGACAGGGGATAGGGGCACTGAAGCTTTCTTT
TRBJ2-5,TRBD2,many,TRBV20-1,CSARGLAGLGETQYF,TGCAGTGCTAGAGGACTAGCGGGTCTTGGGGAGACCCAGTACTTC
TRBJ2-6,NA,NA,TRBV28,CASSVRLGSGANVLTF,TGTGCCAGCAGTGTCCGCTTGGGGTCTGGGGCCAACGTCCTGACTTTC
TRBJ2-7,NA,NA,TRBV28,CASRLPGVYEQYF,TGTGCCAGCAGATTACCCGGGGTCTACGAGCAGTACTTC
TRBJ1-1,TRBD1,few,TRBV2,CASTEGVRGFSNTEAFF,TGTGCCAGCACCGAGGGCGTCAGGGGGTTCTCGAACACTGAAGCTTTCTTT
TRBJ1-3,TRBD1,NA,TRBV6-2/TRBV6-3,CTSRDRAPGNTIYF,TGTACCAGCAGAGACAGGGCGCCTGGAAACACCATATATTTT
TRBJ2-5,NA,NA,TRBV6-5,CASSWSRTQETQYF,TGTGCCAGCAGTTGGAGTAGGACCCAAGAGACCCAGTACTTC
TRBJ2-5,TRBD2,many,TRBV12-3/TRBV12-4,CASSLASGGQYQETQYF,TGTGCCAGCAGTTTAGCCAGCGGGGGCCAGTACCAAGAGACCCAGTACTTC
TRBJ1-1,NA,NA,TRBV5-1,CASGWDENTEAFF,TGCGCCAGCGGTTGGGATGAGAACACTGAAGCTTTCTTT
TRBJ2-2,NA,many,TRBV7-6,CASSLAVGLTGELFF,TGTGCCAGCAGCTTAGCGGTAGGACTAACCGGGGAGCTGTTTTTT
TRBJ1-1,TRBD1,many,TRBV12-3/TRBV12-4,CASSLTGGNTEAFF,TGTGCCAGCAGTTTAACAGGGGGGAACACTGAAGCTTTCTTT
TRBJ1-1,NA,few,TRBV6-2/TRBV6-3,CASTPGTPLNTEAFF,TGTGCCAGCACCCCCGGGACACCTTTGAACACTGAAGCTTTCTTT
TRBJ2-7,TRBD2,NA,TRBV4-2,CASSGPGAVEQYF,TGTGCCAGTAGCGGGCCCGGGGCGGTCGAGCAGTACTTC
TRBJ2-7,NA,NA,TRBV7-2,CASSLHGLPSYEQYF,TGTGCCAGCAGCCTTCATGGACTACCTTCCTACGAGCAGTACTTC
TRBJ1-5,NA,many,TRBV6-5,CASSYSKGPPQHF,TGTGCCAGCAGTTACAGTAAGGGGCCGCCCCAGCATTTT
TRBJ2-3,NA,few,TRBV20-1,CSARLTTAPDTQYF,TGCAGTGCTAGACTGACGACAGCCCCAGATACGCAGTATTTT
TRBJ1-1,NA,many,TRBV4-1,CASAQTELNTEAFF,TGCGCCAGCGCCCAAACAGAATTGAACACTGAAGCTTTCTTT
TRBJ1-2,NA,many,TRBV5-1,CARRKDRPPNYGYTF,TGCGCCAGGAGAAAAGACAGGCCACCTAACTATGGCTACACCTTC
TRBJ2-2,NA,many,TRBV6-5,CASRKRATGELFF,TGTGCCAGCCGGAAACGAGCCACCGGGGAGCTGTTTTTT
TRBJ1-3,TRBD1,many,TRBV20-1,CSAGDRAGNTIYF,TGCAGTGCAGGGGACAGGGCTGGAAACACCATATATTTT
TRBJ1-2,TRBD1,many,TRBV20-1,CSARVLTTTGTGRGYTF,TGCAGTGCTAGAGTTCTAACCACTACCGGGACAGGGAGGGGCTACACCTTC